These 23 T cell receptor beta chains were sequenced from one sample in a study of Graves' ophthalmopathy and Graves' hyperthyroidism (dated by TCRdb to between 2017 and 2018). Reads for this sample came from an Illumina HiSeq 2000. TCR beta CDR3 regions were amplified from RNA transcripts for repertoire sequencing. HTBI primers and the Qiagen OneStep RT-PCR kit were used in a first-round RT-PCR, which was followed by a second-round multiplex PCR, size selection and purification. TCRdb cleaned the public reads at Q25 with fastp, built clones with MiXCR and kept in-frame beta chains. Entries that share a CDR3 protein sequence are merged under the most common genes and DNA. The sample table contains hundreds of thousands of distinct CDR3 sequences; only one count was recorded for 22% of them. The biggest ten clones account for around 6.9% of the sample. The sequencing sample was made of peripheral blood. These receptors were collected from a woman aged 18-29 years with stable Graves' hyperthyroidism. Some clones in this sample may be carry-over from other donors' samples. Donor details come from another sample of the same person, matched by shared clones.

This clonotype was recorded at least ten times. The CDR3 region is CASSYRLTGAGRDNSPLHF. CDR3 bases: TGTGCCAGCAGTTACCGACTTACAGGGGCTGGTAGGGATAATTCACCCCTCCACTTT. This rearrangement joins TRBV6-5 to TRBJ1-6, with 7 bases aligning to TRBD1. The CDR3 contains 19 residues. J gave up 5 bases and V 2 bases, and 15 bases lay outside the gene matches. Germline V gives CDR1 MNHEY, CDR2 SVGAGI.

There are many counts of this clonotype. The genes are TRBV6-2 or TRBV6-3 and TRBJ1-1, with D tentatively TRBD1 (6 bases). V was trimmed by 0 bases and J by 0 bases, leaving 17 bases between them. Germline V CDR1 and CDR2: MNHEY, SVGEGT. The CDR3 has 18 amino acids. The CDR3 loop reads CASSYSRSRDKLNTEAFF. The CDR3 nucleotides read TGTGCCAGCAGTTACTCGAGGAGTAGGGACAAATTGAACACTGAAGCTTTCTTT.

The chain recombines TRBV4-1 with TRBJ2-2, with 8 bases aligning to TRBD2. Germline CDR1 is MGHRA and CDR2 is YSYEKL. With 7 bases clipped from V and 5 bases from J, the junction kept 15 bases outside the gene matches. There are 17 residues in the CDR3. DNA for the CDR3: TGCGCCAGCAAGCGATGGGGTGGCGGGAGGAGTACCGGGGAGCTGTTTTTT. This sequence encodes CASKRWGGGRSTGELFF.

This clonotype was counted many times. The CDR3 loop reads CASESKNIQYF. The CDR3 DNA is TGTGCCAGCGAGAGTAAAAACATTCAGTACTTC. The gene calls are TRBV28 and TRBJ2-4, with D unresolved. Germline assignment: CDR1 MDHEN and CDR2 SYDVKM. The length of the CDR3 is 11 residues. The germline V and J ends were trimmed by 8 bases and 4 bases, with 6 bases remaining between them.

In the case of this clonotype: Sequence at one end of the junction differs from germline and may be a read error. J is TRBJ1-1 and V is TRBV5-1; D not certain. There are 14 residues in the CDR3. Germline CDR1 SGHRS, CDR2 YFSETQ. This CDR3 reads CASSLDAMNTEACF. In DNA form, the CDR3 reads TGCGCCAGCAGCTTGGATGCGATGAACACTGAAGCTTGCTTT.

This clonotype was recorded many times. J is TRBJ2-7 and V is TRBV12-3 or TRBV12-4, with D perhaps TRBD1 (6 bases). V was pared by 4 bases and J by 2 bases, with 9 bases between. There are 13 residues in the CDR3. CDR3 in DNA: TGTGCCAGCAGTTCAGGGGCTCCCTACGAGCAGTACTTC. Translated: CASSSGAPYEQYF.

This clonotype was recorded many times. The J gene is TRBJ2-5, the V gene TRBV12-3 or TRBV12-4; D remains unclear. V gave up 3 bases and J gave up 5 bases, with 10 bases separating them. The CDR3 covers 13 residues. For the CDR3, the DNA is TGTGCCAGCAGTTTGGGATCCGCGGAGACCCAGTACTTC. This translates into CASSLGSAETQYF.

This clonotype has a count of ten or more. The chain employs TRBV7-2 and TRBJ2-2; D might be TRBD1 or TRBD2, each matching 5 bases. The CDR3 length is 13 residues. Per germline, CDR1 SGHTA and CDR2 FQGNSA. Deletions cut 5 bases from V and 10 bases from J, with 14 bases between. This CDR3 reads CASSLVTGLELFF. The CDR3 region has the DNA TGTGCCAGCAGCCTAGTTACAGGACTGGAGCTGTTTTTT.

This clonotype was recorded at least ten times. The rearrangement joins TRBV7-8 to TRBJ2-2; D not resolved. Germline V CDR1 and CDR2: SGHVS, FQNEAQ. The germline V and J ends were trimmed by 4 bases and 0 bases, with 9 bases remaining between them. The CDR3 is 15 amino acids. CDR3 in amino acids: CASSSGPSNTGELFF. CDR3 sequence (DNA): TGTGCCAGCAGCTCAGGACCCTCGAACACCGGGGAGCTGTTTTTT.

This clonotype was counted many times. This rearrangement joins TRBV7-2 to TRBJ2-5, with a tentative D call TRBD1 (5 bases). CDR3 size: 14 residues. V lost 3 bases and J 1 base, leaving 9 bases between the germline ends. Per the germline V gene, CDR1 is SGHTA and CDR2 is FQGNSA. This chain's CDR3 is CASSFQGTQETQYF. The CDR3 region has the DNA TGTGCCAGCAGCTTCCAGGGAACCCAAGAGACCCAGTACTTC.

The chain uses TRBV12-5 and TRBJ1-2; D remains ambiguous. CDR1 and CDR2 (germline): LGHNT, FRNRAP. Trimming shortened V by 7 bases and J by 7 bases, and 13 bases separated the two germline ends. This CDR3 spans 12 amino acids. The CDR3 loop reads CASVALGGGYTF. DNA of the CDR3: TGTGCTAGTGTAGCTCTTGGCGGTGGCTACACCTTC.

The chain joins TRBV20-1 to TRBJ1-6, with a possible D match to TRBD1 (5 bases). The V end lost 0 bases, the J end lost 8 bases, and 8 bases lay between the germline ends. Germline-derived CDR1 and CDR2 are DFQATT and SNEGSKA (reference sequence). The CDR3 covers 13 residues. DNA of the CDR3: TGCAGTGCTAGAGACAGGGAACATTCACCCCTCCACTTT. This codes for CSARDREHSPLHF.

V is TRBV6-1 and J is TRBJ2-2; a weak D match, TRBD2 (6 bases). The V gene lost 2 bases and the J gene lost 5 bases, with 12 bases spanning the gap. Germline V lookup: CDR1 MNHNS, CDR2 SASEGT. CDR3 length equals 15 residues. The CDR3 is CASSETSLATGELFF. CDR3 sequence (DNA): TGTGCCAGCAGTGAAACTTCCCTAGCGACCGGGGAGCTGTTTTTT.

This clonotype was found many times. V gene TRBV12-3 or TRBV12-4 combines with J gene TRBJ1-1, with D possibly TRBD1 on 6 matching bases. The CDR3 length is 15 residues. V lost 2 bases to trimming and J lost 7 bases, with 17 bases between them. The CDR3: CASSLRDTPGDEAFF. The CDR3 DNA follows: TGTGCCAGCAGTTTAAGGGACACCCCGGGGGATGAAGCTTTCTTT.

This CDR3 is CSATNIQNTEAFF. DNA for the CDR3: TGCAGTGCTACCAACATCCAGAACACTGAAGCTTTCTTT. The rearrangement joins TRBV20-1 to TRBJ1-1; the D is unclear. From germline, CDR1 is DFQATT and CDR2 SNEGSKA (reference sequence). The CDR3 is 13 amino acids. V was trimmed by 4 bases and J by 1 base, leaving 10 bases between them.

In its sample, this clonotype was seen many times. The chain combines TRBV12-5 with TRBJ2-2, with 15 bases lining up with TRBD2. Germline V gene sequence: CDR1 LGHNT, CDR2 FRNRAP. CDR3 length: 18 amino acids. The ends lost 4 bases at V and 7 bases at J; junction bases unmatched: 10. The CDR3 protein is CASGSLRTSGGASGELFF. In DNA, the CDR3 is TGTGCTAGTGGTTCGCTCCGGACTAGCGGGGGGGCTAGCGGGGAGCTGTTTTTT.

The CDR3 DNA follows: TGTGCCAGCAGGCCCTCCCGGGGGCCCCAGCATTTT. Translating gives CASRPSRGPQHF. This chain joins TRBV6-1 and TRBJ1-5; no reliable D call. Trimming took 6 bases from V and 9 from J, leaving 12 bases between them. Germline values: CDR1 MNHNS, CDR2 SASEGT. CDR3 size: 12 residues.

This clonotype turned up a few times. The chain couples TRBV19 to TRBJ1-1; TRBD1 might be the D (5 bases). There are 14 residues in the CDR3. V shed 5 bases and J shed 11 bases, with 21 bases lying between them. Germline values: CDR1 LNHDA, CDR2 SQIVND (reference sequence). The CDR3 DNA is TGTGCCAGTAGTTCCCAGGGCGGCGGAGGCAGGGCTTTCTTT. Translation: CASSSQGGGGRAFF.

The V call is TRBV20-1, the J call TRBJ2-7; perhaps TRBD2 as D (6 bases). The germline V gene encodes CDR1 DFQATT and CDR2 SNEGSKA (reference sequence). The CDR3 consists of 14 residues. Trimming took off 0 bases at V and 4 bases at J, with 13 bases between the two ends. The CDR3 DNA reads TGCAGTGCTAGAGATCCCGGGAGCGGGTACGAGCAGTACTTC. Its protein is CSARDPGSGYEQYF.

The rearrangement links TRBV5-6 to TRBJ2-5; D tentatively fits TRBD1 or TRBD2 (5 bases each). V was shortened by 1 base and J by 2 bases, with 9 bases between the two germline ends. The germline V gene encodes CDR1 SGHDT and CDR2 YYEEEE. CDR3 length equals 14 residues. The CDR3 is CASSLLGRQETQYF. The CDR3 nucleotides are TGTGCCAGCAGCTTGTTGGGACGGCAAGAGACCCAGTACTTC.

This clonotype was observed at least ten times. J is TRBJ1-2 and V is TRBV6-1, with D possibly TRBD1 on 5 matching bases. The CDR3 runs 14 residues. Germline CDR1 MNHNS, CDR2 SASEGT. V was shortened by 8 bases and J by 7 bases, with 20 bases between the two germline ends. This CDR3 reads CASARGVSQGGYTF. CDR3 DNA sequence: TGTGCCAGCGCCCGAGGAGTCAGTCAGGGTGGCTACACCTTC.

The chain uses TRBV6-2 or TRBV6-3 and TRBJ1-5; D call uncertain. Germline CDR1 reads MNHEY; CDR2 reads SVGEGT. CDR3 length equals 14 residues. With 1 base removed from V and 5 bases from J, the gap between germline ends came to 9 bases. As DNA, the CDR3 is TGTGCCAGCAGTTACTGGCAGGACGATCAGCCCCAGCATTTT. It specifies CASSYWQDDQPQHF.

Ten or more counts support this clonotype. The chain has TRBV27 and TRBJ2-7; a weak D match, TRBD1 (5 bases). This CDR3 spans 15 amino acids. Trimming pared 1 base from V and 2 bases from J, leaving 12 bases between. Germline CDR1 and CDR2: MNHEY and SMNVEV (reference sequence). DNA for the CDR3: TGTGCCAGCAGTTTATGGCAGGGCTCCCCCTACGAGCAGTACTTC. Translating it yields CASSLWQGSPYEQYF.